These 10 T cell receptor beta chains came from one sample sequenced in a study of blood T cells in healthy people across ages. Using a J-beta primer mix together with a sample-barcoded 5' primer, a second PCR was run for roughly 6 to 11 cycles. TCRdb reprocessed the 5' RACE reads with MiXCR, giving one entry per CDR3 protein. The sample lists some 1.4 million distinct CDR3 sequences; 42% were seen once. Sequencing was done on a sample of blood. These receptor sequences come from a woman younger than 35 in good health.

This clonotype was picked up one time. The V and J genes are TRBV27 and TRBJ2-1, with TRBD1 matching over 9 bases. With V trimmed by 4 bases and J by 6 bases, 7 bases remained unmatched. Germline assignment: CDR1 MNHEY and CDR2 SMNVEV (reference sequence). The CDR3 covers 15 residues. CDR3 in amino acids: CASSWGGQGGNEQFF. In DNA form, the CDR3 reads TGTGCCAGCAGTTGGGGGGGACAGGGTGGCAATGAGCAGTTCTTC.

The CDR3 here is CASSGQQGARGQETQYF. The CDR3 DNA follows: TGTGCCAGCAGCGGGCAACAGGGGGCTAGGGGACAAGAGACCCAGTACTTC. The V and J genes are TRBV7-9 and TRBJ2-5; 9 bases align to TRBD1. The CDR3 runs to 17 residues. From germline, CDR1 is SEHNR and CDR2 FQNEAQ (reference sequence). V lost 5 bases and J lost 2; bases outside the gene matches: 12. Full variable domain (missing parts from reference TRBV7-9 and TRBJ2-5): DTGVSQNPRHKITKRGQNVTFRCDPISEHNRLYWYRQTLGQGPEFLTYFQNEAQLEKSRLLSDRFSAERPKGSFSTLEIQRTEQGDSAMYLCASSGQQGARGQETQYFGPGTRLLVL.

The chain joins TRBV27 to TRBJ2-7; D uncertain. The CDR3 length is 13 residues. Germline V CDR1 and CDR2: MNHEY, SMNVEV (reference sequence). V lost 0 bases, J lost 4 bases, and 7 bases lay in between. The CDR3 nucleotides read TGTGCCAGCAGTTTATCCGCCCTGTACGAGCAGTACTTC. Amino acids: CASSLSALYEQYF.

About this clonotype itself: Relative to the germline gene, one junction end is altered; a read error may explain this. The chain employs TRBV3-1 and TRBJ2-1; TRBD2 might be the D (6 bases). The CDR3 contains 16 residues. In germline, CDR1 is LGHDT, CDR2 YNNKEL (reference sequence). The CDR3 protein is CASSQEGGAMRNEQLF. Written as DNA, the CDR3 is TGTGCCAGCAGCCAAGAGGGCGGGGCAATGCGGAATGAGCAGTTATTC.

A remark on this clonotype: A much larger clone differs by one base, so this may be a read error. The gene calls are TRBV5-1 and TRBJ2-1; D unresolved. CDR1 is SGHRS and CDR2 is YFSETQ in the germline V gene. This CDR3 spans 11 amino acids. CDR3: CASGLDLEQFF. The CDR3 DNA reads as TGCGCCAGCGGCTTGGACCTTGAGCAGTTCTTC.

This clonotype was counted a few times. The V gene is TRBV20-1, the J gene TRBJ1-2, with a possible D match to TRBD1 (5 bases). The CDR3 consists of 17 residues. The V and J ends lost 0 bases and 6 bases respectively, with 23 bases between them. Germline lookup yields CDR1 DFQATT and CDR2 SNEGSKA (reference sequence). CDR3 in DNA: TGCAGTGCTAGAGATCCTACCAGGGACGCCCTTCCTGATGGCTACACCTTC. It encodes CSARDPTRDALPDGYTF.

To note about this clonotype: Sequence at one end of the junction differs from germline and may be a read error. Here the CDR3 reads CAGRPWLTSDEQYF. The CDR3 DNA follows: TGTGCCGGCAGGCCGTGGCTGACCAGCGACGAGCAGTACTTC. The rearrangement joins TRBV12-3 or TRBV12-4 to TRBJ2-7; no firm D call. The CDR3 length is 14 residues.

This clonotype has only a few counts. The chain recombines TRBV4-2 with TRBJ2-1; D is perhaps TRBD1 or TRBD2 (5 bases each). CDR1 and CDR2 from the germline V gene are LGHNA and YNFKEQ. The CDR3 is 15 amino acids. V was cut by 5 bases and J by 0 bases, with 11 bases left in between. CDR3 bases: TGTGCCAGCAGCGGGGACGAGAGCTCCTACAATGAGCAGTTCTTC. Its protein product is CASSGDESSYNEQFF.

The V gene is TRBV18, the J gene TRBJ2-3; 7 bases agree with TRBD2. Germline trimming cut 7 bases from V and 0 bases from J; bases unmatched to any gene: 4. The CDR3 spans 14 residues. Looked up from germline, CDR1 is KGHSH and CDR2 is LQKENI. The CDR3, as DNA: TGTGCCAGCTTACTAGCGACAAGCACAGATACGCAGTATTTT. Amino acid sequence: CASLLATSTDTQYF.

This chain joins TRBV6-5 and TRBJ2-1; D unclear. The CDR3 sequence is 14 residues long. Germline lookup yields CDR1 MNHEY and CDR2 SVGAGI. The V end was cut by 0 bases, the J end by 4 bases, with 7 bases between. CDR3 nucleotides: TGTGCCAGCAGTTACTCGGGCGAATACAATGAGCAGTTCTTC. This translates into CASSYSGEYNEQFF.